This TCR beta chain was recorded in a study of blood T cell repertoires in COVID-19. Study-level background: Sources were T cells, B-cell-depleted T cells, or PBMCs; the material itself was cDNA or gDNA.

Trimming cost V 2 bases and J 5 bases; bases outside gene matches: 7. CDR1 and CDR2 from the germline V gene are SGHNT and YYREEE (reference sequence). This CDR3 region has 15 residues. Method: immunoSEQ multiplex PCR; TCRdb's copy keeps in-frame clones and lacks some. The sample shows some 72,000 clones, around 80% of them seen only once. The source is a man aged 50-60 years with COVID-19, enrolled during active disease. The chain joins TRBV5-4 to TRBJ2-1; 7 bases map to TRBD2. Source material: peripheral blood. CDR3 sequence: CASSFALAADNEQFF. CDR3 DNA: TGTGCCAGCAGCTTTGCTCTAGCGGCTGACAATGAGCAGTTCTTC.